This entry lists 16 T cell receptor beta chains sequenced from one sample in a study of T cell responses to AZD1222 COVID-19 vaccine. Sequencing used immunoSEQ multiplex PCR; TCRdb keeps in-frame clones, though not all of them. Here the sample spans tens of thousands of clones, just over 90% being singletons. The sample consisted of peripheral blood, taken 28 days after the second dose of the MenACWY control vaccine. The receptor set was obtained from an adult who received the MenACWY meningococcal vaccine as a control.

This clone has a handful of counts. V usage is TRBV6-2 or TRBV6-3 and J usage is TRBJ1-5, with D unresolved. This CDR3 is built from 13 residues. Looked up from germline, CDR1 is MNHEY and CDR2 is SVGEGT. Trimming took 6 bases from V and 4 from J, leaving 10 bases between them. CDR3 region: CASSNPPNQPQHF. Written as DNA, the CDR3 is TGTGCCAGCAGCAACCCCCCGAATCAGCCCCAGCATTTT.

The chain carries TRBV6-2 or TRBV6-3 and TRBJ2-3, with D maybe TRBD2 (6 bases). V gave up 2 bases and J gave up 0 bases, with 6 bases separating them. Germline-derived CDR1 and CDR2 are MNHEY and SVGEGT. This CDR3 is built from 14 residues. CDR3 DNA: TGTGCCAGCAGTTACACTAGCAGCACAGATACGCAGTATTTT. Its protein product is CASSYTSSTDTQYF.

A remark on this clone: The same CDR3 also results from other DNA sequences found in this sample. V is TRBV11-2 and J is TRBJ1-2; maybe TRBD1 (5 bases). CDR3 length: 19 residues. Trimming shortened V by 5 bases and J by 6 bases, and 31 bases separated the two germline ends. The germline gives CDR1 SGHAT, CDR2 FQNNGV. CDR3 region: CASSHWGDREIRGSNGYTF. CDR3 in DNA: TGTGCCAGCAGCCATTGGGGGGATAGGGAGATCCGAGGTTCGAATGGCTACACCTTC.

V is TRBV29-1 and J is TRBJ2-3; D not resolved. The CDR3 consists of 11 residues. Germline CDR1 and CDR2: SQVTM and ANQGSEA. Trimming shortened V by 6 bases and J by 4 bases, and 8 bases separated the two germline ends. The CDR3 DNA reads TGCAGCGTCCTACAGTCAGATACGCAGTATTTT. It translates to CSVLQSDTQYF.

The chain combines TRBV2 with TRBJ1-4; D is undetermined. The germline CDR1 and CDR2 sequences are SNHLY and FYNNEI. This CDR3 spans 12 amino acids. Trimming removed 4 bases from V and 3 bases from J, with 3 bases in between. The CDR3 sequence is CASSAANEKLFF. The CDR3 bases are TGTGCCAGCAGTGCGGCTAATGAAAAACTGTTTTTT.

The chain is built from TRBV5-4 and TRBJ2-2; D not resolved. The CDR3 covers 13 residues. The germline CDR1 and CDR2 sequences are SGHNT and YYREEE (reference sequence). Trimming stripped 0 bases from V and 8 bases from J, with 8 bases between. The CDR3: CASSLDPPGELFF. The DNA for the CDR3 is TGTGCCAGCAGCTTGGATCCACCGGGGGAGCTGTTTTTT.

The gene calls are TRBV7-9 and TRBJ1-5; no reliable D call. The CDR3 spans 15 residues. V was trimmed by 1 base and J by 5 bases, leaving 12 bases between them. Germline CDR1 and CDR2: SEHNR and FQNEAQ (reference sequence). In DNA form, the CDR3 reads TGTGCCAGCAGCTTAGGCACAGCGTCTTATCAGCCCCAGCATTTT. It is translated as CASSLGTASYQPQHF.

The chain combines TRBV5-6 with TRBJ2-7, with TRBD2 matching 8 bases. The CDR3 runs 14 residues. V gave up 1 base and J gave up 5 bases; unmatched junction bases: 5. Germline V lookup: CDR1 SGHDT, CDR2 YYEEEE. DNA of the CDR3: TGTGCCAGCAGCTTGAACGGGAGGGAGAACGAGCAGTACTTC. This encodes CASSLNGRENEQYF.

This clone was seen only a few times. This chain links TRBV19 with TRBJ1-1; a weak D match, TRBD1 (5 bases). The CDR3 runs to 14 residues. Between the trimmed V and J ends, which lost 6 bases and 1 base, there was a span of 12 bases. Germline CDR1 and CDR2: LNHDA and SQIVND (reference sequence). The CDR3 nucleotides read TGTGCCAGTAGCCCCGGGGGGACGAACACTGAAGCTTTCTTT. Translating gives CASSPGGTNTEAFF.

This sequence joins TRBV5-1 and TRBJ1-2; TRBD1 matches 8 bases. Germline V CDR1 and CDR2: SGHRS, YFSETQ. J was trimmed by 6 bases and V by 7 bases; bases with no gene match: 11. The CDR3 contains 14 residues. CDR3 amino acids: CASQGATGVDGYTF. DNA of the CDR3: TGCGCCAGCCAGGGAGCGACAGGGGTGGATGGCTACACCTTC.

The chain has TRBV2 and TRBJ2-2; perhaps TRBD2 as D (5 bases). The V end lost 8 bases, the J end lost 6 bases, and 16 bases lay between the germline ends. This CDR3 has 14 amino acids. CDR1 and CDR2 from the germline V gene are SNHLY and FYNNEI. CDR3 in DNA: TGTGCCAGCCAGCGTAACGGAGGCGCCGGGGAGCTGTTTTTT. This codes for CASQRNGGAGELFF.

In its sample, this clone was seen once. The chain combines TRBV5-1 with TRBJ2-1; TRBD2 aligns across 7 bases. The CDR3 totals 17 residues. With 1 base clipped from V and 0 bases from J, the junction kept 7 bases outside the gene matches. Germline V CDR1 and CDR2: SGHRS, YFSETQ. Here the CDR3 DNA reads TGCGCCAGCAGCTTGTCTGCCGGGGGGAGCTCCTACAATGAGCAGTTCTTC. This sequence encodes CASSLSAGGSSYNEQFF.

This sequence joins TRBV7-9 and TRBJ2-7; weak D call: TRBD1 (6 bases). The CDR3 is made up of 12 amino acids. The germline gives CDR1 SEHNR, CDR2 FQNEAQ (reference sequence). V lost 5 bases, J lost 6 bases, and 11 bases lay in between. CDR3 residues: CASSHNRAEQYF. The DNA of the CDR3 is TGTGCCAGCAGCCACAACAGGGCCGAGCAGTACTTC.

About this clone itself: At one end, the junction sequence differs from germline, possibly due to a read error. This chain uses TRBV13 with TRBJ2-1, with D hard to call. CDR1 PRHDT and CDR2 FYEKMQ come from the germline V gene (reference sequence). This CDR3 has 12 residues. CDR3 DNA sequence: TGTGCCAGCAGTTTAGGGTCCGATGAGCAGTTCTTC. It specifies CASSLGSDEQFF. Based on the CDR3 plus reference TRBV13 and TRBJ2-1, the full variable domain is AAGVIQSPRHLIKEKRETATLKCYPIPRHDTVYWYQQGPGQDPQFLISFYEKMQSDKGSIPDRFSAQQFSDYHSELNMSSLELGDSALYFCASSLGSDEQFFGPGTRLTVL.

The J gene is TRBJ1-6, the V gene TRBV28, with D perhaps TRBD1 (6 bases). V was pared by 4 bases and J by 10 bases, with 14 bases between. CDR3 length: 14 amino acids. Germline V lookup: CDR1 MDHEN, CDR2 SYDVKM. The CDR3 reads CASSSGQSRSPLHF. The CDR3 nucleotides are TGTGCCAGCAGTTCCGGACAGTCCCGGTCACCCCTCCACTTT.

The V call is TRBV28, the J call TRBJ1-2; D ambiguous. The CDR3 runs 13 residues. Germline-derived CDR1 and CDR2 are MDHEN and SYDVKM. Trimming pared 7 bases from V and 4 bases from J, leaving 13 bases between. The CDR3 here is CASINEGGYGYTF. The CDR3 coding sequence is TGTGCCAGCATCAATGAGGGCGGCTATGGCTACACCTTC.